Listed here are 23 T cell receptor beta chains from one sample, sequenced in a study of cytomegalovirus exposure and HLA in healthy donors. Repertoires were generated with immunoSEQ multiplex PCR, while TCRdb's copy carries only in-frame clones and drops some. The sample has about 190,000 clones; 80% to 85% are singletons. Specimen: PBMCs. The source of these receptors is a woman between 18 and 30 years old in good health and CMV-seropositive.

Turning to this clone: At one end, the junction sequence differs from germline, possibly due to a read error. V usage is TRBV10-3 and J usage is TRBJ1-6; D may be TRBD1 (6 bases). Germline CDR1 and CDR2: ENHRY and SYGVKD. The CDR3 has 14 amino acids. The CDR3 region is CAIRESGANSPLHF. CDR3 DNA: TGTGCCATCAGGGAGTCAGGGGCTAATTCACCCCTCCACTTT.

The chain couples TRBV4-3 to TRBJ2-3; 7 bases map to TRBD2. This CDR3 has 15 residues. Germline V gives CDR1 LGHNA, CDR2 YSLEER. V was clipped by 5 bases and J by 2 bases; unmatched bases: 7. For the CDR3, the DNA is TGCGCCAGCAGCAAGGGAGGGAGTACCACAGATACGCAGTATTTT. It yields the protein CASSKGGSTTDTQYF.

The chain employs TRBV19 and TRBJ1-6, with D tentatively TRBD1 (5 bases). The germline V gene encodes CDR1 LNHDA and CDR2 SQIVND (reference sequence). CDR3 length: 16 residues. The germline V and J ends were trimmed by 6 bases and 6 bases, with 18 bases remaining between them. CDR3 sequence (DNA): TGTGCCAGTAGCGACTTGGCAGGGCATGGTAATTCACCCCTCCACTTT. Translation gives CASSDLAGHGNSPLHF.

The V gene is TRBV9, the J gene TRBJ2-1, with 14 bases fitting TRBD2. Per the germline V gene, CDR1 is SGDLS and CDR2 is YYNGEE. There are 15 residues in the CDR3. V was clipped by 3 bases and J by 5 bases; unmatched bases: 1. CDR3 sequence: CASSGGLAGDNEQFF. For the CDR3, the DNA is TGTGCCAGCAGCGGGGGACTAGCGGGGGACAATGAGCAGTTCTTC.

The rearrangement joins TRBV7-9 to TRBJ2-5, with D tentatively TRBD2 (6 bases). This CDR3 has 14 amino acids. Germline CDR1 and CDR2: SEHNR and FQNEAQ (reference sequence). The germline V and J ends were trimmed by 5 bases and 1 base, with 11 bases remaining between them. Here the CDR3 reads CASSAPGLQETQYF. Here the CDR3 DNA reads TGTGCCAGCAGCGCGCCGGGACTCCAAGAGACCCAGTACTTC.

This chain uses TRBV29-1 with TRBJ2-5; 9 bases are a match to TRBD2. Germline assignment: CDR1 SQVTM and CDR2 ANQGSEA. This CDR3 contains 19 residues. V lost 0 bases to trimming and J lost 2 bases; unmatched junction nucleotides: 16. The CDR3 spells CSVEDPEVAGAQSQETQYF. In DNA, the CDR3 is TGCAGCGTTGAAGACCCGGAGGTAGCGGGGGCTCAGAGTCAAGAGACCCAGTACTTC.

The CDR3 bases are TGCGCCAGCAGCTCGAGGGTAGGGACAGGGGTCAACGAGCAGTACTTC. It translates to CASSSRVGTGVNEQYF. The V and J genes are TRBV5-1 and TRBJ2-7; 10 nucleotides agree with TRBD1. V lost 3 bases, J lost 5 bases, and 11 bases stayed unmatched. Germline loops: CDR1 SGHRS, CDR2 YFSETQ. This CDR3 is built from 16 residues. The variable domain in full, completed from reference TRBV5-1 and TRBJ2-7, reads KAGVTQTPRYLIKTRGQQVTLSCSPISGHRSVSWYQQTPGQGLQFLFEYFSETQRNKGNFPGRFSGRQFSNSRSEMNVSTLELGDSALYLCASSSRVGTGVNEQYFGPGTRLTVT.

This clone was detected a few times. The chain uses TRBV25-1 and TRBJ2-1; 8 bases agree with TRBD2. The CDR3 runs 15 residues. Germline V gene lookup returns CDR1 MGHDK and CDR2 SYGVNS. Trimming cost V 0 bases and J 3 bases; bases outside gene matches: 1. The CDR3 DNA reads TGTGCCAGCAGTGAATACGGGACTAGCTACAATGAGCAGTTCTTC. Translating it yields CASSEYGTSYNEQFF.

This clone appeared many times. The chain is built from TRBV7-9 and TRBJ2-7; D unclear. V lost 4 bases and J lost 2, with 6 bases in between. Germline V gene sequence: CDR1 SEHNR, CDR2 FQNEAQ (reference sequence). The CDR3 is made up of 12 amino acids. The CDR3 loop reads CASSSTTYEQYF. The CDR3 coding sequence is TGTGCCAGCAGCTCCACTACCTACGAGCAGTACTTC.

This clone turned up a few times. V usage is TRBV28 and J usage is TRBJ1-2; D is perhaps TRBD1 (5 bases). The CDR3 spans 13 residues. Trimming left V 8 bases short and J 5 bases short, with 15 bases between. CDR1 and CDR2 (germline): MDHEN, SYDVKM. CDR3 nucleotide sequence: TGTGCCAGCTATAGTCACAGGTCTTATGGCTACACCTTC. Its protein product is CASYSHRSYGYTF.

The rearrangement links TRBV7-2 to TRBJ2-6, with D tentatively TRBD1 (6 bases). V was pared by 6 bases and J by 4 bases, with 13 bases between. Germline V lookup: CDR1 SGHTA, CDR2 FQGNSA. This CDR3 has 15 amino acids. The CDR3 nucleotides are TGTGCCAGCAGGCTGGGGGCGTCCGGGGCCAACGTCCTGACTTTC. It encodes CASRLGASGANVLTF.

The chain recombines TRBV15 with TRBJ1-1; D is unclear. CDR1 and CDR2 from the germline V gene are LNHNV and YYDKDF (reference sequence). Trimming removed 0 bases from V and 5 bases from J, with 10 bases in between. CDR3 length: 14 residues. CDR3 region: CATSRERWRTEAFF. Written as DNA, the CDR3 is TGTGCCACCAGCAGAGAAAGGTGGAGAACTGAAGCTTTCTTT.

V gene TRBV7-6 combines with J gene TRBJ1-3, with D maybe TRBD1 (6 bases). Trimming left V 5 bases short and J 4 bases short, with 6 bases between. This CDR3 spans 12 amino acids. Germline values: CDR1 SGHVS, CDR2 FNYEAQ. The CDR3 loop reads CASSGGGNTIYF. For the CDR3, the DNA is TGTGCCAGCAGCGGGGGCGGAAACACCATATATTTT. Variable domain in full (rest from reference TRBV7-6 and TRBJ1-3): GAGVSQSPRYKVTKRGQDVALRCDPISGHVSLYWYRQALGQGPEFLTYFNYEAQQDKSGLPNDRFSAERPEGSISTLTIQRTEQRDSAMYRCASSGGGNTIYFGEGSWLTVV.

The chain employs TRBV4-2 and TRBJ1-2; 12 bases map to TRBD1. The ends lost 0 bases at V and 7 bases at J; junction bases unmatched: 3. Per germline, CDR1 LGHNA and CDR2 YNFKEQ. CDR3 length: 15 amino acids. The CDR3 DNA sequence: TGTGCCAGCAGCCAAGATCGGGACAGGGGGCCTGGCTACACCTTC. Translating it yields CASSQDRDRGPGYTF.

This chain connects TRBV4-2 to TRBJ2-7; tentative D call: TRBD1 (6 bases). The CDR3 loop spans 18 amino acids. Germline CDR1 reads LGHNA; CDR2 reads YNFKEQ. Trimming pared 0 bases from V and 4 bases from J, leaving 22 bases between. The CDR3 sequence is CASSQDGQLGGDRYEQYF. Here the CDR3 DNA reads TGTGCCAGCAGCCAAGATGGGCAGTTAGGGGGAGATAGGTACGAGCAGTACTTC.

CDR3 nucleotide sequence: TGTGCCAGCAGCCCGGGCGAGGGTACGCAGTATTTT. It encodes CASSPGEGTQYF. The chain recombines TRBV7-9 with TRBJ2-3; D possibly corresponds to TRBD2 (5 bases). This CDR3 spans 12 amino acids. With 5 bases removed from V and 8 bases from J, the gap between germline ends came to 11 bases. Germline CDR1 reads SEHNR; CDR2 reads FQNEAQ (reference sequence). Complete variable domain (other parts from reference TRBV7-9 and TRBJ2-3): DTGVSQNPRHKITKRGQNVTFRCDPISEHNRLYWYRQTLGQGPEFLTYFQNEAQLEKSRLLSDRFSAERPKGSFSTLEIQRTEQGDSAMYLCASSPGEGTQYFGPGTRLTVL.

This clone was seen only once. This rearrangement joins TRBV5-1 to TRBJ2-7, with 14 nucleotides matching TRBD2. CDR1 is SGHRS, CDR2 YFSETQ, per germline. The CDR3 extends over 13 amino acids. Losses at the gene ends were 6 bases for V and 12 bases for J; bases not matched to a gene: 8. DNA of the CDR3: TGCGCCAGCACCCCGACTAGCGGGGGGGCCCCGTACTTC. This encodes CASTPTSGGAPYF.

CDR3 residues: CASSSMTGNQPQHF. The CDR3 DNA sequence: TGTGCCAGCAGCTCAATGACAGGGAATCAGCCCCAGCATTTT. The chain uses TRBV5-6 and TRBJ1-5; 7 bases map to TRBD1. The CDR3 consists of 14 residues. The V gene end was trimmed by 3 bases and the J gene end by 4 bases; junction bases not matched to a gene: 4. The germline gives CDR1 SGHDT, CDR2 YYEEEE.

V gene TRBV4-3 combines with J gene TRBJ2-7; D perhaps matches TRBD2 (5 bases). The CDR3 is made up of 15 amino acids. Trimming took off 0 bases at V and 3 bases at J, with 12 bases between the two ends. Germline V lookup: CDR1 LGHNA, CDR2 YSLEER. CDR3 DNA sequence: TGCGCCAGCAGCCAAGAGTTGGAGGTAGGCTACGAGCAGTACTTC. It is translated as CASSQELEVGYEQYF.

The chain has TRBV6-1 and TRBJ2-7, with 7 positions matching TRBD1. The V and J ends lost 6 bases and 1 base, in that order; junction bases with no gene match: 3. The CDR3 sequence is 13 residues long. Germline CDR1 and CDR2: MNHNS and SASEGT. CDR3: CASRTGSSYEQYF. The CDR3 DNA reads as TGTGCCAGCAGGACAGGGAGTTCCTACGAGCAGTACTTC.

J is TRBJ2-1 and V is TRBV6-1; 9 nucleotides match TRBD2. The CDR3 totals 17 residues. V lost 3 bases and J lost 7; bases outside the gene matches: 13. Per the germline V gene, CDR1 is MNHNS and CDR2 is SASEGT. Here the CDR3 DNA reads TGTGCCAGCAGTGACAAACCACTAGCGGGTGAGAAAAATGAGCAGTTCTTC. Residues: CASSDKPLAGEKNEQFF.

The count of this clone is one. The rearrangement joins TRBV5-1 to TRBJ1-3; D gene uncertain. V was shortened by 0 bases and J by 0 bases, with 19 bases between the two germline ends. Germline CDR1 SGHRS, CDR2 YFSETQ. CDR3 length equals 19 residues. CDR3 in amino acids: CASSLAGRLSQNSGNTIYF. The CDR3 region has the DNA TGCGCCAGCAGCTTGGCAGGCAGGCTATCCCAAAACTCTGGAAACACCATATATTTT.

The chain has TRBV11-1 and TRBJ1-2, with TRBD1 matching 10 bases. V lost 0 bases, J lost 8 bases, and 3 bases stayed unmatched. Germline CDR1 and CDR2: SGHAT and FQDESV (reference sequence). There are 14 residues in the CDR3. CDR3 DNA: TGTGCCAGCAGCTTAGCGGGGACAGGGGACGGCTACACCTTC. Its protein product is CASSLAGTGDGYTF.